What follows are 23 T cell receptor beta chains derived from one specimen sequenced in a study of cytomegalovirus exposure and HLA in healthy donors. PCR involved 60 Vbeta and 13 Jbeta primers. The assay was immunoSEQ multiplex PCR, and TCRdb's table has in-frame clones only and misses some. Its table lists 60,000 to 75,000 clones. The sequencing input was PBMCs. The origin of the receptors is a woman younger than 45 in good health and CMV-seronegative.

The chain couples TRBV5-6 to TRBJ2-4; 11 bases agree with TRBD2. The V gene end was trimmed by 1 base and the J gene end by 0 bases; junction bases not matched to a gene: 9. The CDR3 has 19 amino acids. Germline loops: CDR1 SGHDT, CDR2 YYEEEE. The CDR3 loop is CASSLQFLAGGGAKNIQYF. The CDR3 DNA reads as TGTGCCAGCAGCTTGCAATTTCTAGCGGGAGGAGGAGCCAAAAACATTCAGTACTTC.

The chain couples TRBV7-8 to TRBJ2-1, with a possible D match to TRBD2 (5 bases). The ends were cut back, 4 bases at V and 6 bases at J, with 16 bases in the middle. Germline-derived CDR1 and CDR2 are SGHVS and FQNEAQ. This CDR3 comprises 15 residues. The CDR3 bases are TGTGCCAGCAGCTCCGGATATGGAGGAGTCAATGAGCAGTTCTTC. Amino acids: CASSSGYGGVNEQFF.

The chain combines TRBV29-1 with TRBJ2-7, with TRBD1 identical over 8 bases. CDR3 size: 12 residues. The ends lost 6 bases at V and 5 bases at J; junction bases unmatched: 6. Germline V gene sequence: CDR1 SQVTM, CDR2 ANQGSEA. The CDR3 DNA sequence: TGCAGCGTCCGGACAGGGACCCACGAGCAGTACTTC. Translated: CSVRTGTHEQYF.

The rearrangement joins TRBV19 to TRBJ2-2; 10 nucleotides line up with TRBD1. CDR1 LNHDA and CDR2 SQIVND come from the germline V gene (reference sequence). CDR3 size: 15 residues. J was trimmed by 2 bases and V by 7 bases; bases with no gene match: 4. CDR3 nucleotide sequence: TGTGCCAGTACCAGGACAGGGGGAAACACCGGGGAGCTGTTTTTT. This codes for CASTRTGGNTGELFF.

The rearrangement links TRBV7-9 to TRBJ2-7; D might be TRBD1 (5 bases). CDR1 and CDR2 (germline): SEHNR, FQNEAQ (reference sequence). This CDR3 is built from 14 residues. Trimming shortened V by 5 bases and J by 0 bases, and 11 bases separated the two germline ends. The CDR3 bases are TGTGCCAGCAGCGACGAAAGGGGCTCCTACGAGCAGTACTTC. Its translation is CASSDERGSYEQYF. Full variable domain (outside the CDR3, taken from reference TRBV7-9 and TRBJ2-7): DTGVSQNPRHKITKRGQNVTFRCDPISEHNRLYWYRQTLGQGPEFLTYFQNEAQLEKSRLLSDRFSAERPKGSFSTLEIQRTEQGDSAMYLCASSDERGSYEQYFGPGTRLTVT.

About this clone: Its ends do not fully match the called genes, so a read error is possible. This chain connects TRBV2 to TRBJ2-3, with D possibly matching TRBD2 (5 bases). The CDR3 extends over 14 amino acids. The germline CDR1 and CDR2 sequences are SNHLY and FYNNEI. This CDR3 reads CASREERSTDTQYF. CDR3 nucleotide sequence: TGTGCCAGCAGGGAAGAGCGGAGCACAGATACGCAGTATTTT. Combining the CDR3 with reference TRBV2 and TRBJ2-3 gives the whole variable domain EPEVTQTPSHQVTQMGQEVILRCVPISNHLYFYWYRQILGQKVEFLVSFYNNEISEKSEIFDDQFSVERPDGSNFTLKIRSTKLEDSAMYFCASREERSTDTQYFGPGTRLTVL.

V and J are TRBV9 and TRBJ2-7; no clear D gene. V dropped 4 bases and J dropped 8 bases, with 10 bases sitting between them. From germline, CDR1 is SGDLS and CDR2 YYNGEE. The CDR3 spans 11 residues. The CDR3 reads CASSSGNQQYF. For the CDR3, the DNA is TGTGCCAGCAGCTCCGGTAACCAGCAGTACTTC.

This sequence joins TRBV28 and TRBJ1-2, with D unresolved. The CDR3 covers 15 residues. Germline values: CDR1 MDHEN, CDR2 SYDVKM. V gave up 6 bases and J gave up 0 bases, with 14 bases separating them. CDR3 sequence: CASSRLWRANYGYTF. Here the CDR3 DNA reads TGTGCCAGCAGCCGCTTGTGGAGAGCTAACTATGGCTACACCTTC.

The chain combines TRBV18 with TRBJ1-1; no clear D. Deletions cut 6 bases from V and 8 bases from J, with 19 bases between. CDR3 length: 14 amino acids. Germline lookup yields CDR1 KGHSH and CDR2 LQKENI. This CDR3 reads CASSPREGPREAFF. The CDR3, as DNA: TGTGCCAGCTCCCCCCGGGAGGGCCCTAGGGAAGCTTTCTTT.

This rearrangement joins TRBV14 to TRBJ1-1; unclear D gene. Germline V lookup: CDR1 SGHDN, CDR2 FVKESK. V was shortened by 0 bases and J by 1 base, with 9 bases between the two germline ends. This CDR3 contains 15 residues. CDR3 nucleotide sequence: TGTGCCAGCAGCCAAGAATACGGGAGGAACACTGAAGCTTTCTTT. It is translated as CASSQEYGRNTEAFF.

The V and J genes are TRBV20-1 and TRBJ1-1; the D is unclear. V was clipped by 6 bases and J by 4 bases, with 9 bases between them. There are 11 residues in the CDR3. The germline V gene has CDR1 DFQATT and CDR2 SNEGSKA (reference sequence). CDR3 residues: CSAGRVTEAFF. CDR3 nucleotide sequence: TGCAGTGCGGGGAGGGTCACTGAAGCTTTCTTT.

The chain recombines TRBV6-1 with TRBJ2-5, with D possibly being TRBD2 (5 bases). This CDR3 region has 15 residues. Looked up from germline, CDR1 is MNHNS and CDR2 is SASEGT. The V end lost 1 base, the J end lost 5 bases, and 14 bases lay between the germline ends. The CDR3 nucleotides are TGTGCCAGCAGTGAAGGAACAACCCGAGGGGAGACCCAGTACTTC. This codes for CASSEGTTRGETQYF.

The V call is TRBV7-6, the J call TRBJ2-7, with a weak D call TRBD1 (6 bases). The germline V gene has CDR1 SGHVS and CDR2 FNYEAQ. V lost 5 bases, J lost 6 bases, and 11 bases lay in between. This CDR3 has 12 residues. The CDR3 DNA reads as TGTGCCAGCAGCACCGGACAGCCCGAGCAGTACTTC. Translated, it gives CASSTGQPEQYF.

The chain carries TRBV6-5 and TRBJ2-1; 8 nucleotides agree with TRBD2. CDR3 size: 16 residues. In germline, CDR1 is MNHEY, CDR2 SVGAGI. With 0 bases clipped from V and 0 bases from J, the junction kept 1 base outside the gene matches. This chain's CDR3 is CASSYSAGGSYNEQFF. CDR3 bases: TGTGCCAGCAGTTACTCGGCGGGGGGCTCCTACAATGAGCAGTTCTTC.

The chain links TRBV18 to TRBJ2-1, with no clear D. CDR3 length: 14 amino acids. The germline CDR1 and CDR2 sequences are KGHSH and LQKENI. V lost 5 bases and J lost 5, with 13 bases in between. Here the CDR3 DNA reads TGTGCCAGCTCAACCGCTGACACCGACAATGAGCAGTTCTTC. Its translation is CASSTADTDNEQFF.

The rearrangement links TRBV20-1 to TRBJ2-1; no clear D. The ends were cut back, 2 bases at V and 8 bases at J, with 7 bases in the middle. The germline V gene encodes CDR1 DFQATT and CDR2 SNEGSKA (reference sequence). CDR3 length: 11 residues. The CDR3 region is CSARQAHEQFF. The CDR3 coding sequence is TGCAGTGCTAGACAGGCTCATGAGCAGTTCTTC.

The rearrangement joins TRBV19 to TRBJ1-2, with 8 nucleotides matching TRBD1. Per the germline V gene, CDR1 is LNHDA and CDR2 is SQIVND (reference sequence). Trimming cost V 6 bases and J 6 bases; bases outside gene matches: 0. This CDR3 is 11 amino acids long. Written as DNA, the CDR3 is TGTGCCAGTAGACAGGGGGATGGCTACACCTTC. It yields the protein CASRQGDGYTF.

The chain is built from TRBV5-4 and TRBJ2-3; 8 bases match TRBD2. CDR1 SGHNT and CDR2 YYREEE come from the germline V gene (reference sequence). The CDR3 runs 14 residues. Trimming took 0 bases from V and 4 from J; bases not matched to a gene: 1. DNA of the CDR3: TGTGCCAGCAGCTTGGCCGGGGGGGCAGATACGCAGTATTTT. It yields the protein CASSLAGGADTQYF.

This chain links TRBV27 with TRBJ2-7, with D possibly matching TRBD2 (6 bases). Looked up from germline, CDR1 is MNHEY and CDR2 is SMNVEV (reference sequence). V lost 6 bases and J 4 bases, leaving 13 bases between the germline ends. There are 13 residues in the CDR3. CDR3 protein: CASRPPGLYEQYF. The CDR3 region has the DNA TGTGCCAGCAGACCTCCGGGACTGTACGAGCAGTACTTC.

V is TRBV7-8 and J is TRBJ2-2, with 10 bases identical to TRBD1. V lost 10 bases to trimming and J lost 6 bases; unmatched junction nucleotides: 11. The CDR3 totals 15 residues. Germline V gene data show CDR1 as SGHVS and CDR2 as FQNEAQ. The CDR3 spells CATPGGTGVPGELFF. The CDR3 coding sequence is TGTGCCACCCCAGGCGGGACAGGGGTCCCCGGGGAGCTGTTTTTT.

The chain recombines TRBV28 with TRBJ2-4; tentatively, D is TRBD1 (6 bases). Per germline, CDR1 MDHEN and CDR2 SYDVKM. V gave up 3 bases and J gave up 2 bases, with 17 bases separating them. The CDR3 totals 17 residues. This CDR3 is CASSFPGVRGTKNIQYF. The CDR3 coding sequence is TGTGCCAGCAGTTTCCCCGGCGTCAGGGGTACCAAAAACATTCAGTACTTC.

V usage is TRBV6-4 and J usage is TRBJ2-2; possibly TRBD1 for D (5 bases). Germline CDR1 MRHNA, CDR2 SNTAGT. This CDR3 is 14 amino acids long. V was cut by 4 bases and J by 3 bases, with 9 bases left in between. CDR3 protein: CASSGSTDTGELFF. Here the CDR3 DNA reads TGTGCCAGCAGTGGGTCGACAGACACCGGGGAGCTGTTTTTT.

DNA for the CDR3: TGTGCCAGCAGCGTCAGGAGGCTACTCTGGGCCGAGCAGTACTTC. Translation gives CASSVRRLLWAEQYF. The chain carries TRBV9 and TRBJ2-7, with D perhaps matching TRBD2 (5 bases). In germline, CDR1 is SGDLS, CDR2 YYNGEE. The CDR3 totals 15 residues. V was cut by 2 bases and J by 6 bases, with 18 bases left in between.